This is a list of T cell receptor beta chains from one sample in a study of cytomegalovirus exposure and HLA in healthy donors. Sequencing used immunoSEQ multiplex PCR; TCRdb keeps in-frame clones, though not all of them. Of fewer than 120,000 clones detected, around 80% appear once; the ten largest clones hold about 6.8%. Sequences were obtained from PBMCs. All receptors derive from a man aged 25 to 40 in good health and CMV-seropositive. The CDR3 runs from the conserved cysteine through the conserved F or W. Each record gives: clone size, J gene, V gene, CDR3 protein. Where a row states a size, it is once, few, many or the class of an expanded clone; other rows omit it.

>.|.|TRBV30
CAARGSSIYEQYF
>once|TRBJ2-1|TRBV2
CASSVRLGLMYEQFF
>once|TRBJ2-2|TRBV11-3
CASSLDPLLENTGELFF
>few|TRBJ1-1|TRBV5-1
CASSPDDREGNTEAFF
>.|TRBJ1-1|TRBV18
CASSLHIGQQNTEAFF
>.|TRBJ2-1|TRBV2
CASRGRGGYNEQFF
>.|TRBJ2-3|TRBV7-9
CASSYAGGGTDTQYF
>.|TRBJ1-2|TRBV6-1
CASSGDAGIYGYTF
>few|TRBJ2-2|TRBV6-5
CASSYRGFGGELFF
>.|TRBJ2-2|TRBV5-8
CASSLYGRGGELFF
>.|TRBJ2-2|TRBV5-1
CASSLDLGTGGDTGELFF
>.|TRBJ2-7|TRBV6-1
CATEGHGLSYEQYF
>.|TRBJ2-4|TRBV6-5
CASSRGTGGWDIQYF
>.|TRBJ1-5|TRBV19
CASSIGGQSPQPQHF
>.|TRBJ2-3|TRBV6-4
CASSHDRAPDTQYF
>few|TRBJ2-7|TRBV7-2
CASSSKTGAKGYEQYF
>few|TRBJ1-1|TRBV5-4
CASSLQGGTEAFF
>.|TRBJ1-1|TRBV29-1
CSGEVKGGTEAFF
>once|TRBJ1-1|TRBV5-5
CASSSRQGITEAFF
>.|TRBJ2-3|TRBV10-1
CASSGDRSGHTDTQYF
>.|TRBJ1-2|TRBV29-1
CSVEGRRGAAEYGYTF
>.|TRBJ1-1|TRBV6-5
CASSYEGMNTEAFF
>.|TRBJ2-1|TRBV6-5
CASTSRTGKNEQFF
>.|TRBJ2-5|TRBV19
CASSDWTGPNQETQYF
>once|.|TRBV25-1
CASSGPRLAGNRNEQYF
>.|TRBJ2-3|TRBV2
CASRRLAGSGPGDTQYF
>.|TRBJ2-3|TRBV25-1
CASSELGQGKDTQYF
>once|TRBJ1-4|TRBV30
CAGGVAVEKLFF
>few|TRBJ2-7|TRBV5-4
CASSSETSGPSYEQYF
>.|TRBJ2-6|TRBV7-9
CASSPRDTPFGVLTF
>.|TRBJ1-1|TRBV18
CASSTNSGSTEAFF
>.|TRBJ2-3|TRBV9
CASSVGRSGADTQYF
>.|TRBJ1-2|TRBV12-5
CARQGQGSYTF